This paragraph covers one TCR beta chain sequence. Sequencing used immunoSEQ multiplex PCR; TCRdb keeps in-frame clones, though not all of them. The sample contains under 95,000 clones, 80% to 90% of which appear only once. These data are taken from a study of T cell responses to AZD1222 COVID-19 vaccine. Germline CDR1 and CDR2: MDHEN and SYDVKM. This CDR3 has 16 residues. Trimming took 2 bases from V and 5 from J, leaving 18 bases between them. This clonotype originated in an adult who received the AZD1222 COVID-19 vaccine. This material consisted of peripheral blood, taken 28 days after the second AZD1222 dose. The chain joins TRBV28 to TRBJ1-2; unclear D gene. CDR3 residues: CASSLRLKGEVYGYTF. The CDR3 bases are TGTGCCAGCAGTTTACGTCTTAAGGGAGAGGTTTATGGCTACACCTTC.